Following are 17 T cell receptor beta chains from one sample sequenced in a study of blood T cell repertoires in COVID-19. Assay used: immunoSEQ multiplex PCR; TCRdb lists only in-frame clones, some missing. Among some 27,000 clones listed, about 89% were seen once. The specimen sequenced was peripheral blood. The receptor set was obtained from a human donor in a cohort sampled during active COVID-19.

The V and J genes are TRBV5-6 and TRBJ2-4; D unresolved. Germline CDR1 is SGHDT and CDR2 is YYEEEE. Between the trimmed V and J ends, which lost 2 bases and 10 bases, there was a span of 10 bases. The CDR3 extends over 12 amino acids. CDR3 loop: CASSLKRSIQYF. DNA for the CDR3: TGTGCCAGCAGCTTAAAGAGGTCTATTCAGTACTTC.

This sequence joins TRBV4-1 and TRBJ1-6, with D uncertain. This CDR3 region has 13 residues. Germline CDR1 and CDR2: MGHRA and YSYEKL. Trimming removed 2 bases at V and 12 bases at J, with 11 bases between. The CDR3 is CASSQTFYVPLHF. The CDR3 DNA follows: TGCGCCAGCAGCCAAACTTTTTACGTACCCCTCCACTTT.

The gene calls are TRBV4-1 and TRBJ2-2; tentatively, D is TRBD2 (7 bases). The V and J ends lost 0 bases and 10 bases respectively, with 15 bases between them. CDR1 and CDR2 from the germline V gene are MGHRA and YSYEKL. The CDR3 length is 15 residues. CDR3 protein: CASSQDGFGGQELFF. In nucleotides, the CDR3 is TGCGCCAGCAGCCAAGATGGATTCGGGGGGCAGGAGCTGTTTTTT.

This sequence joins TRBV5-1 and TRBJ2-7; TRBD2 might be the D (7 bases). The CDR3 has 14 residues. From germline, CDR1 is SGHRS and CDR2 YFSETQ. V shed 4 bases and J shed 0 bases, with 11 bases lying between them. The CDR3 sequence: CASSPGGRSYEQYF. The DNA of the CDR3 is TGCGCCAGCAGCCCGGGGGGCCGCTCCTACGAGCAGTACTTC.

J is TRBJ2-6 and V is TRBV4-2, with a possible D match to TRBD1 (6 bases). The CDR3 covers 18 residues. The germline gives CDR1 LGHNA, CDR2 YNFKEQ. The V end was cut by 0 bases, the J end by 0 bases, with 12 bases between. CDR3: CASSQEVGQHSGANVLTF. For the CDR3, the DNA is TGTGCCAGCAGCCAAGAGGTGGGACAACACTCTGGGGCCAACGTCCTGACTTTC.

The CDR3 region has the DNA TGTGCCAGCAGCTTAAATATGGTAGAGAATTCACCCCTCCACTTT. Encoded protein: CASSLNMVENSPLHF. V gene TRBV7-9 combines with J gene TRBJ1-6, with D unclear. The V gene lost 2 bases and the J gene lost 7 bases, with 12 bases spanning the gap. CDR1 and CDR2 (germline): SEHNR, FQNEAQ (reference sequence). CDR3 length: 15 residues.

J is TRBJ1-6 and V is TRBV6-5; 8 nucleotides line up with TRBD1. This CDR3 is built from 14 residues. V lost 8 bases and J lost 5; bases outside the gene matches: 5. CDR1 and CDR2 (germline): MNHEY, SVGAGI. DNA of the CDR3: TGTGCCAGCCAATCGACAGGGGATAATTCACCCCTCCACTTT. Translating it yields CASQSTGDNSPLHF.

The gene calls are TRBV6-2 or TRBV6-3 and TRBJ2-2; 10 positions agree with TRBD2. J gave up 2 bases and V 6 bases, and 6 bases lay outside the gene matches. The CDR3 is 16 amino acids. CDR1 is MNHEY, CDR2 SVGEGT, per germline. The CDR3 sequence is CASSLSGGLNTGELFF. As DNA, the CDR3 is TGTGCCAGCAGCCTTAGCGGGGGGCTTAACACCGGGGAGCTGTTTTTT.

The CDR3 nucleotides read TGCGCCAGCAGCCAACATCGACAGGGGCGGGAGTACTTC. It yields the protein CASSQHRQGREYF. The genes are TRBV4-3 and TRBJ2-7; 8 nucleotides match TRBD1. The germline V gene has CDR1 LGHNA and CDR2 YSLEER. This CDR3 spans 13 amino acids. Losses at the gene ends were 2 bases for V and 11 bases for J; bases not matched to a gene: 8.

The chain employs TRBV7-3 and TRBJ2-2; weak D call: TRBD2 (6 bases). The V and J ends lost 2 bases and 4 bases respectively, with 11 bases between them. CDR3 length equals 15 residues. Germline V CDR1 and CDR2: SGHTA, FQGTGA. For the CDR3, the DNA is TGTGCCAGCAGCTTATCGGGGGTCTCCACCGGGGAGCTGTTTTTT. This codes for CASSLSGVSTGELFF. Drawing the rest from reference TRBV7-3 and TRBJ2-2, the complete variable domain is GAGVSQTPSNKVTEKGKYVELRCDPISGHTALYWYRQSLGQGPEFLIYFQGTGAADDSGLPNDRFFAVRPEGSVSTLKIQRTERGDSAVYLCASSLSGVSTGELFFGEGSRLTVL.

This clone was detected only a few times. This chain connects TRBV7-3 to TRBJ2-1, with TRBD2 matching 13 bases. CDR1 and CDR2 from the germline V gene are SGHTA and FQGTGA. This CDR3 is built from 20 residues. The trim removed 2 bases at V and 8 bases at J, leaving 18 bases unmatched. The CDR3 coding sequence is TGTGCCAGCAGCTTAGTCCTAGCGGGAACTAGCGGGGGGGCCGTGGATGAGCAGTTCTTC. This encodes CASSLVLAGTSGGAVDEQFF.

The table lists this clone with a count of one. CDR3 amino acids: CASSQPLENPTRRKLFF. The CDR3 DNA sequence: TGCGCCAGCAGCCAACCCTTGGAGAACCCTACCCGGAGAAAACTGTTTTTT. The V gene is TRBV4-1, the J gene TRBJ1-4; no clear D. V shed 2 bases and J shed 10 bases, with 23 bases lying between them. This CDR3 is 17 amino acids long. Germline-derived CDR1 and CDR2 are MGHRA and YSYEKL.

This CDR3 is CASSVDMGQSEAFF. The CDR3 coding sequence is TGTGCCAGCAGCGTAGACATGGGACAGAGTGAAGCTTTCTTT. The chain carries TRBV9 and TRBJ1-1; 7 nucleotides line up with TRBD1. This CDR3 comprises 14 residues. V gave up 0 bases and J gave up 7 bases; unmatched junction bases: 6. Germline assignment: CDR1 SGDLS and CDR2 YYNGEE.

The chain has TRBV6-4 and TRBJ1-6; TRBD1 agrees at 9 bases. From germline, CDR1 is MRHNA and CDR2 SNTAGT. The CDR3 covers 15 residues. J gave up 9 bases and V 3 bases, and 6 bases lay outside the gene matches. The CDR3 DNA follows: TGTGCCAGCAGTGAAGGGACAGGGTATGCTTCACCCCTCCACTTT. Translating gives CASSEGTGYASPLHF.

The chain is built from TRBV2 and TRBJ1-2; D is undetermined. V was cut by 7 bases and J by 4 bases, with 16 bases left in between. The CDR3 is made up of 14 amino acids. Germline V lookup: CDR1 SNHLY, CDR2 FYNNEI. Here the CDR3 DNA reads TGTGCCAGCACCCAGGTCCCTACGAGCTATGGCTACACCTTC. Encoded protein: CASTQVPTSYGYTF.

The CDR3 DNA follows: TGTGCCAGCAGCCAGGAGGTGGCCGGGCGAGAAGCTTTCTTT. It codes for CASSQEVAGREAFF. The chain recombines TRBV7-9 with TRBJ1-1; D uncertain. Germline-derived CDR1 and CDR2 are SEHNR and FQNEAQ (reference sequence). The CDR3 spans 14 residues. The V end was cut by 5 bases, the J end by 8 bases, with 18 bases between.

The chain is built from TRBV5-1 and TRBJ1-3, with D perhaps TRBD1 (5 bases). The CDR3 length is 14 residues. Germline loops: CDR1 SGHRS, CDR2 YFSETQ. Trimming took 0 bases from V and 7 from J, leaving 11 bases between them. CDR3 sequence reads: CASSLEGLWNTIYF. For the CDR3, the DNA is TGCGCCAGCAGCTTGGAGGGACTGTGGAACACCATATATTTT.